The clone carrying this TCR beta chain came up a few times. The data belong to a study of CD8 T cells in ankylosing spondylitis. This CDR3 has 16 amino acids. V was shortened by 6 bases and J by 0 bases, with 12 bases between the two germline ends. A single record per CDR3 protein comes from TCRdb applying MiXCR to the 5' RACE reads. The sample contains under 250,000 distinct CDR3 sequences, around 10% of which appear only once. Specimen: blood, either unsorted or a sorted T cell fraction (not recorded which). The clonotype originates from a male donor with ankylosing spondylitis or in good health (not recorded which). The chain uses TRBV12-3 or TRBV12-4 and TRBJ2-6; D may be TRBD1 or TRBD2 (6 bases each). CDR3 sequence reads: CASSIRGLSGANVLTF. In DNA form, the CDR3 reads TGTGCCAGCAGCATCAGGGGACTCTCTGGGGCCAACGTCCTGACTTTC.